This T cell receptor beta chain came from a study of beta chain features in type 1 diabetes. Study context: Sorted cells, roughly 98,000,000 in number, were examined across all samples. Overall study findings and caveats: Relative to healthy donors, patients appeared to have naive, central memory and Treg TCRB repertoires that were more similar.

Per donor, one heparinised blood draw averaged about 116 mL. In this sample, this clone turned up a few times. Its specificity is unknown. Expressed TCRB transcripts were sequenced because the isolated RNA had all been reverse transcribed beforehand. TCRdb's copy holds only in-frame clones and misses some; the assay was immunoSEQ multiplex PCR. The table records a few hundred thousand clones, about 18% of them present only once. The TCR was taken from a woman aged 18-29 years in good health. The source material was naive CD4+ T cells from blood.

For the CDR3, the DNA is TGTGCCAGCACCCAAGGGGGTGGGACAGGGTCCTATGGCTACACCTTC. It is translated as CASTQGGGTGSYGYTF. The chain joins TRBV7-2 to TRBJ1-2; 9 nucleotides line up with TRBD1. Per the germline V gene, CDR1 is SGHTA and CDR2 is FQGNSA. This CDR3 region has 16 residues. V was clipped by 7 bases and J by 4 bases; unmatched bases: 13.